This TCR beta chain was observed in a study of CD8+ T cells in alopecia areata. Study background: Treated patients were given 5 to 10 mg oral tofacitinib twice daily.

CDR1 is SQVTM and CDR2 is ANQGSEA in the germline V gene. The CDR3 runs to 13 residues. Between the trimmed V and J ends, which lost 1 base and 3 bases, there was a span of 10 bases. Broader study findings: Normal scalp showed lower clonality than lesional scalp, especially alopecia totalis/universalis. Mice showed clearer TCR sharing than patients did, a gap that was possibly HLA-related.

Extraction and reverse transcription of RNA yielded cDNA as the sequencing template. Using immunoSEQ multiplex PCR, the repertoire was profiled, and TCRdb retains in-frame clones only, with some absent. The sample holds over 150,000 clones, roughly 60% seen once. A note on this clone: Its target is not known.

V and J are TRBV29-1 and TRBJ2-7; a possible D gene is TRBD2 (6 bases). Sequenced here: CD4+ T cells sorted from blood, sampled at week 0. The origin of this receptor is a human donor with alopecia areata. CDR3 protein: CSVEAMGGYEQYF. CDR3 in DNA: TGCAGCGTTGAAGCGATGGGGGGCTACGAGCAGTACTTC.